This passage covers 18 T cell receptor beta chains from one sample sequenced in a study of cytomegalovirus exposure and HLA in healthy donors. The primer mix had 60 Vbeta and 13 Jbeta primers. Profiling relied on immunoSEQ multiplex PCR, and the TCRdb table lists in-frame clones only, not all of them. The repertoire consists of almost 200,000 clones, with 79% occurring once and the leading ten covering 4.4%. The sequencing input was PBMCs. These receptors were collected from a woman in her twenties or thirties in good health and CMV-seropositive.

The CDR3 reads CASSGGMNTEAFF. Written as DNA, the CDR3 is TGTGCCTCAAGCGGGGGTATGAACACTGAAGCTTTCTTT. The chain couples TRBV19 to TRBJ1-1; the D gene is possibly TRBD1 (5 bases). CDR1 is LNHDA and CDR2 is SQIVND in the germline V gene (reference sequence). V was trimmed by 11 bases and J by 0 bases, leaving 13 bases between them. The CDR3 has 13 amino acids.

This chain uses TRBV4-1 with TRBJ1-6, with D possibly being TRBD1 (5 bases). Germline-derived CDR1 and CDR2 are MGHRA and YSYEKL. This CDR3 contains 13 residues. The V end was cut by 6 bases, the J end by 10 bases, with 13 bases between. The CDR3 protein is CASRLEGNSPLHF. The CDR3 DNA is TGCGCCAGCAGATTGGAGGGGAACTCACCCCTCCACTTT.

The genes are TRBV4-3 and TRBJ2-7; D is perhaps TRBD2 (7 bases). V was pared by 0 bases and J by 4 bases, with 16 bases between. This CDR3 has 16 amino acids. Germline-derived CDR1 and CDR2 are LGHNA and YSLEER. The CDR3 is CASSQDRGGAGYEQYF. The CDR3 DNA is TGCGCCAGCAGCCAAGATAGGGGGGGCGCAGGGTACGAGCAGTACTTC.

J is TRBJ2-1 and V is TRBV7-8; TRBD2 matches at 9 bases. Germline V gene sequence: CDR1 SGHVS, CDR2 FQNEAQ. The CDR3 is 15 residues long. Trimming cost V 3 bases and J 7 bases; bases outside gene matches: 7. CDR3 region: CASSLTSGGNNEQFF. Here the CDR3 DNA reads TGTGCCAGCAGCTTGACTAGCGGAGGAAATAATGAGCAGTTCTTC.

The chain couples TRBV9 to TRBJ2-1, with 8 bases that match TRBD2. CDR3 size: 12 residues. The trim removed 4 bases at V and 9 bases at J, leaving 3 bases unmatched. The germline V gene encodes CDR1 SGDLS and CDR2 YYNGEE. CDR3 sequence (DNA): TGTGCCAGCAGCCCCGGGGGGGGTGAGCAGTTCTTC. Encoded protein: CASSPGGGEQFF. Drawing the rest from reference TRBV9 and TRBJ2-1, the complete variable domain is DSGVTQTPKHLITATGQRVTLRCSPRSGDLSVYWYQQSLDQGLQFLIQYYNGEERAKGNILERFSAQQFPDLHSELNLSSLELGDSALYFCASSPGGGEQFFGPGTRLTVL.

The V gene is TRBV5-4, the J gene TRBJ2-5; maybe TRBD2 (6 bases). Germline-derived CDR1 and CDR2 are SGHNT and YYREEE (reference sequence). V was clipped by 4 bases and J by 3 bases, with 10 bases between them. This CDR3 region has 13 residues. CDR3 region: CASSPGLKETQYF. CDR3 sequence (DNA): TGTGCCAGCAGCCCGGGACTCAAAGAGACCCAGTACTTC.

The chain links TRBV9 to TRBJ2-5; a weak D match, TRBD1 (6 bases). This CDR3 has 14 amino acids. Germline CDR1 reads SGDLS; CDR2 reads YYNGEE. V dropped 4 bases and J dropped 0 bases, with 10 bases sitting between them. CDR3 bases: TGTGCCAGCAGCTCCAGACAGGACCAAGAGACCCAGTACTTC. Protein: CASSSRQDQETQYF.

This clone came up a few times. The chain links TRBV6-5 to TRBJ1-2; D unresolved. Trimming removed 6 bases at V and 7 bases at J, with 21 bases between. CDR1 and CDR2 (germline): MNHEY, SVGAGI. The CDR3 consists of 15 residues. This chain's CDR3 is CASSLTYRREFGYTF. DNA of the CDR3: TGTGCCAGCAGCCTAACGTATAGGCGGGAGTTTGGCTACACCTTC.

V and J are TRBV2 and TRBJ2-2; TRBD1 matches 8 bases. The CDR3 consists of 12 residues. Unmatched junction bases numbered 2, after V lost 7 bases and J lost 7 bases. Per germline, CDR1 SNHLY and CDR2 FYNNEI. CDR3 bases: TGTGCCAGCAAAGGGACAGGCGGGGAGCTGTTTTTT. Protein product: CASKGTGGELFF.

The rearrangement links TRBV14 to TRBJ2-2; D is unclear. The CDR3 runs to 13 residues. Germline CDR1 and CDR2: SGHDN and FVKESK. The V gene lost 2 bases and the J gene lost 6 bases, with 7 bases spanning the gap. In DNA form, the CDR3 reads TGTGCCAGCAGCCAACTTCCCGCCGGGGAGCTGTTTTTT. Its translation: CASSQLPAGELFF. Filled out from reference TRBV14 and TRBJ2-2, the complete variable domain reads EAGVTQFPSHSVIEKGQTVTLRCDPISGHDNLYWYRRVMGKEIKFLLHFVKESKQDESGMPNNRFLAERTGGTYSTLKVQPAELEDSGVYFCASSQLPAGELFFGEGSRLTVL.

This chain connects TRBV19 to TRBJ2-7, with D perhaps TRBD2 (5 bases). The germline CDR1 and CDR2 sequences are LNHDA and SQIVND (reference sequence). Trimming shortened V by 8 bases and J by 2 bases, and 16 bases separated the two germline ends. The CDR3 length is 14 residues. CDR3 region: CASSNEEGPYEQYF. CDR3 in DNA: TGTGCCAGTTCAAATGAAGAGGGCCCCTACGAGCAGTACTTC.

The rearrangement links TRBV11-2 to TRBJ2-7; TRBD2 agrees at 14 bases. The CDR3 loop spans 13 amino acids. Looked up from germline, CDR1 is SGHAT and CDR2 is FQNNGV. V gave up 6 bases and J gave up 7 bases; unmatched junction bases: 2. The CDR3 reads CASRTSGRVEQYF. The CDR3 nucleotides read TGTGCCAGCAGGACTAGCGGGAGGGTTGAGCAGTACTTC.

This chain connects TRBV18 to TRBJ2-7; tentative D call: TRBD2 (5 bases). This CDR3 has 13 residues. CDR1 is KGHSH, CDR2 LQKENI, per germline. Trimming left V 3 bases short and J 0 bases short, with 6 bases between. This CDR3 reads CASSPDYSYEQYF. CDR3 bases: TGTGCCAGCTCACCCGACTACTCCTACGAGCAGTACTTC.

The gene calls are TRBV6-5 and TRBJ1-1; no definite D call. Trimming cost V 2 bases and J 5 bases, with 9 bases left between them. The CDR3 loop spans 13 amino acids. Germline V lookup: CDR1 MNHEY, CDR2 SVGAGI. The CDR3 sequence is CASSYNKLTEAFF. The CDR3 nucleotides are TGTGCCAGCAGTTACAACAAGTTGACTGAAGCTTTCTTT.

For the CDR3, the DNA is TGTGCCAGCAGCCACCCAGGGAACGAGCAGTACTTC. Translation gives CASSHPGNEQYF. The V gene is TRBV7-9, the J gene TRBJ2-7; possibly TRBD1 for D (5 bases). The germline V gene encodes CDR1 SEHNR and CDR2 FQNEAQ (reference sequence). The CDR3 covers 12 residues. The ends were cut back, 5 bases at V and 5 bases at J, with 10 bases in the middle.

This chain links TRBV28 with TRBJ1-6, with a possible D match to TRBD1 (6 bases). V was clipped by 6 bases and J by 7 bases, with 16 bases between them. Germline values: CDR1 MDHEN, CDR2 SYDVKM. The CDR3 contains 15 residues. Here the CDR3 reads CASSIPGAQNSPLHF. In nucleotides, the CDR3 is TGTGCCAGCAGCATCCCAGGGGCCCAAAATTCACCCCTCCACTTT.

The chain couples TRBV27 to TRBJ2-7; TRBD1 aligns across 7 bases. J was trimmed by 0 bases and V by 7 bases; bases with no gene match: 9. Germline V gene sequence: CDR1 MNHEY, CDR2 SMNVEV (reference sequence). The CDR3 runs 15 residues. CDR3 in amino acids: CASKETGTYSYEQYF. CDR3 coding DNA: TGTGCCAGCAAGGAGACAGGGACCTACTCCTACGAGCAGTACTTC.

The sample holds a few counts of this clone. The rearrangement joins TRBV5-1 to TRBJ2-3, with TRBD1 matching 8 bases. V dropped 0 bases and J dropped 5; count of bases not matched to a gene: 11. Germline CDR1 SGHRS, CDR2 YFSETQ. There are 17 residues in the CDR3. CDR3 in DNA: TGCGCCAGCAGCTTGGCCGGGGCAGGGGGCAAAGGAGATACGCAGTATTTT. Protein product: CASSLAGAGGKGDTQYF.